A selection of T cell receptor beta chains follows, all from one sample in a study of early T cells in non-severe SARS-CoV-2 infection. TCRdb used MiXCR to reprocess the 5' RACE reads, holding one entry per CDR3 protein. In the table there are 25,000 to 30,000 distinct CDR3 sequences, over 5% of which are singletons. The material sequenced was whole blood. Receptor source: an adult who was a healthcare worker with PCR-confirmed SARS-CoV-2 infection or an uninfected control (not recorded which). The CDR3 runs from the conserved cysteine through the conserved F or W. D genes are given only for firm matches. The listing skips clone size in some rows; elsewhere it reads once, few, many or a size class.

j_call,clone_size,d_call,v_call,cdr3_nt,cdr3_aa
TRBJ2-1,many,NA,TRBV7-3,TGTGCCAGCAGCCCGGGGACCGGGTGGGCGTCCTACAATGAGCAGTTCTTC,CASSPGTGWASYNEQFF
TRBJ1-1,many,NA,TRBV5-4,TGTGCCAGCAGCTTACCCGTCTTGAACACTGAAGCTTTCTTT,CASSLPVLNTEAFF
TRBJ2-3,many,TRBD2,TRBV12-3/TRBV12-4,TGTGCCAGCAGACACCTAGCGGGGGGCCCCACAGATACGCAGTATTTT,CASRHLAGGPTDTQYF
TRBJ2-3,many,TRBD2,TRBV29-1,TGCAGCGTTGTAGAAGCGGGAGGGGCAGATACGCAGTATTTT,CSVVEAGGADTQYF
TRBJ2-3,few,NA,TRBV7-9,TGTGCCAGCAGCTTCCGGGACCCCCGGTCGCAGTATTTT,CASSFRDPRSQYF
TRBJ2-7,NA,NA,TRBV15,TGTGCCACCCCGGATCTATTGATTTACGAGCAGTACTTC,CATPDLLIYEQYF
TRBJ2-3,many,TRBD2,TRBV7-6,TGTGCCAGCAGCCCACTAGCGGGAGAACGCACAGATACGCAGTATTTT,CASSPLAGERTDTQYF
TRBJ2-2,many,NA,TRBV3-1,TGTGCCAGCGGGGGAATCACCGGGGAGCTGTTTTTT,CASGGITGELFF
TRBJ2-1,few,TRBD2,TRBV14,TGTGCCAGCAGCCAAGAAGCTCCTAGCGGGGGCCTTTATTACAATGAGCAGTTCTTC,CASSQEAPSGGLYYNEQFF
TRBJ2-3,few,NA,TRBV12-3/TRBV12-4,TGTGCCAGCAGTCCACAGGGTTCTAGCACAGATACGCAGTATTTT,CASSPQGSSTDTQYF
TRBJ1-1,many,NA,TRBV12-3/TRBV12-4,TGTGCCAGCAGTTCTCCCCTCCGGACAGAAGCTTTCTTT,CASSSPLRTEAFF
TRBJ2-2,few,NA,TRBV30,TGTGCCTGGAGTCTTTTGAGGGAGCTGTTTTTT,CAWSLLRELFF
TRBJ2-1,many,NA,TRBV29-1,TGCAGCGTTAAGGACAGAAATTCAAACAATGAGCAGTTCTTC,CSVKDRNSNNEQFF
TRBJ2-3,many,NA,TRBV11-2,TGTGCCAGCAGCTTAGATCATAGAATTCCTCTCACAGATACGCAGTATTTT,CASSLDHRIPLTDTQYF
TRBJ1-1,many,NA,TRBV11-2,TGTGCCAGCAGCTTAGGGGCGGTTGAAGCTTTCTTT,CASSLGAVEAFF
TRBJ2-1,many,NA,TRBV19,TGTGCCAGTACCCCGGGTCCTGCCTACAATGAGCAGTTCTTC,CASTPGPAYNEQFF
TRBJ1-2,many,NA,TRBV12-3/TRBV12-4,TGTGCCAGCAGTTTAATTGGTACAGCCAACTATGGCTACACCTTC,CASSLIGTANYGYTF
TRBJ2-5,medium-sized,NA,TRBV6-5,TGTGCCAGCAGTCCTTTCCGACCAGTCAAAGGGGAGACCCAGTACTTC,CASSPFRPVKGETQYF